This T cell receptor (beta chain) was documented in a study of blood T cell repertoires in COVID-19. Study as a whole: The samples span acute and convalescent COVID-19 from the United States, Italy and Spain. Sample material is recorded as cDNA or gDNA derived from T cells, B-cell-depleted T cells, or PBMCs.

Original data processing: Amplification of reference gene primers provided the estimated nucleated cell counts. The table came from immunoSEQ multiplex PCR; TCRdb's copy has only in-frame clones and leaves some out. V and J calls and clone size are as listed in that table; D and trimming were resolved from the DNA. The sample has around 370,000 clones, almost 90% seen once. The CDR3 consists of 15 residues. V dropped 6 bases and J dropped 1; count of bases not matched to a gene: 4. Per germline, CDR1 SGHTA and CDR2 FQGNSA. The clonotype originates from a man between 18 and 35 years old with active or convalescent COVID-19. Sample: peripheral blood. The genes are TRBV7-2 and TRBJ2-5, with 11 bases lining up with TRBD2. CDR3 in DNA: TGTGCCAGCAGTTTTAGCGGGAGGGTCCAAGAGACCCAGTACTTC. Amino acid sequence: CASSFSGRVQETQYF.